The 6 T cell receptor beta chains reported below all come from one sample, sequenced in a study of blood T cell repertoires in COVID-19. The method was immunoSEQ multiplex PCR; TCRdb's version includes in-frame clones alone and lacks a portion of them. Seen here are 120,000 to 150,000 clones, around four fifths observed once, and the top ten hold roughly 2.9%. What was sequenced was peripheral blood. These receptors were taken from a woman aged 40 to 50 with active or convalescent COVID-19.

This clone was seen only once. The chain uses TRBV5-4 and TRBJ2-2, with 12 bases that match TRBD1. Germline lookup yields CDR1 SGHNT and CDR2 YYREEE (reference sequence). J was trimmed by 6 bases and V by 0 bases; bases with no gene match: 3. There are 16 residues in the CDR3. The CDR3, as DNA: TGTGCCAGCAGCTTGGAGGGGGACAGGGGGCCCGGGGAGCTGTTTTTT. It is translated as CASSLEGDRGPGELFF.

In DNA, the CDR3 is TGTGCCAGCAGTTTAGGAGGGAAGGGAACCGGCTACACCTTC. Translated: CASSLGGKGTGYTF. J is TRBJ1-2 and V is TRBV27; D unresolved. Per germline, CDR1 MNHEY and CDR2 SMNVEV (reference sequence). CDR3 length: 14 residues. Trimming stripped 2 bases from V and 8 bases from J, with 15 bases between.

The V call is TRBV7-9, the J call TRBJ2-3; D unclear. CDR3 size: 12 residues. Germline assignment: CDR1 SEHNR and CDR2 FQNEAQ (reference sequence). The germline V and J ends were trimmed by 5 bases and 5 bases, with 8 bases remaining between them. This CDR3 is CASSGNIDTQYF. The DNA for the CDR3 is TGTGCCAGCAGCGGTAACATAGATACGCAGTATTTT.

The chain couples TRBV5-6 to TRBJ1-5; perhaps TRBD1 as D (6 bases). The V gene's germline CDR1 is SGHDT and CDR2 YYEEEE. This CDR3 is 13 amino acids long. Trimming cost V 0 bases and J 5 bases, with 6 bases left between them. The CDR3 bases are TGTGCCAGCAGCTTGGACAGGGATCAGCCCCAGCATTTT. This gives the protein CASSLDRDQPQHF.

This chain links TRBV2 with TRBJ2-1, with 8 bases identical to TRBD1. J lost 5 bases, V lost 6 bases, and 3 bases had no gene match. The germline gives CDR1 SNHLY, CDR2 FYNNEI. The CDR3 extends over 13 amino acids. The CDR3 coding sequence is TGTGCCAGCAGGTGGACAGGGAACAATGAGCAGTTCTTC. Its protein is CASRWTGNNEQFF. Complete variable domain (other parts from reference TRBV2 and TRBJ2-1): EPEVTQTPSHQVTQMGQEVILRCVPISNHLYFYWYRQILGQKVEFLVSFYNNEISEKSEIFDDQFSVERPDGSNFTLKIRSTKLEDSAMYFCASRWTGNNEQFFGPGTRLTVL.

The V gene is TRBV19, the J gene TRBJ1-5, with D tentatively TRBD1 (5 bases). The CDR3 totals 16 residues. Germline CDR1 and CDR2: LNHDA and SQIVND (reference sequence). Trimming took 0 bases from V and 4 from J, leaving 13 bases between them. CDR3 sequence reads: CASSIERQGSNQPQHF. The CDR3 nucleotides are TGTGCCAGTAGTATAGAAAGGCAGGGTAGTAATCAGCCCCAGCATTTT. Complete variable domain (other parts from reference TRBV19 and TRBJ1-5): DGGITQSPKYLFRKEGQNVTLSCEQNLNHDAMYWYRQDPGQGLRLIYYSQIVNDFQKGDIAEGYSVSREKKESFPLTVTSAQKNPTAFYLCASSIERQGSNQPQHFGDGTRLSIL.